The clone carrying this T cell receptor beta chain was counted only a few times. Its antigen is unknown. A second PCR of roughly 7 to 11 cycles used a sample-barcoded 5' primer and a J-beta primer mix. Unique molecular identifiers of 12 random nucleotides labeled each cDNA. TCRdb used MiXCR to reprocess the 5' RACE reads, holding one entry per CDR3 protein. The sample consists of roughly 1,800,000 distinct CDR3 sequences, 49% of them appearing once. The V segment lost 0 bases and the J segment 3 bases; nucleotides outside the gene matches: 4. The CDR3 consists of 15 residues. The germline CDR1 and CDR2 sequences are SGHDT and YYEEEE. This record comes from a study of blood T cells in healthy people across ages. Points from the study as a whole: Considered underestimates were the diversity estimates obtained from one million T cells.

The origin of this receptor is a woman in her thirties or forties in good health. Input material: blood. The chain links TRBV5-6 to TRBJ2-7; 9 bases line up with TRBD1. The CDR3 DNA reads TGTGCCAGCAGCTTGGCCGTGGGACAGGGCTACGAGCAGTACTTC. Protein sequence: CASSLAVGQGYEQYF.